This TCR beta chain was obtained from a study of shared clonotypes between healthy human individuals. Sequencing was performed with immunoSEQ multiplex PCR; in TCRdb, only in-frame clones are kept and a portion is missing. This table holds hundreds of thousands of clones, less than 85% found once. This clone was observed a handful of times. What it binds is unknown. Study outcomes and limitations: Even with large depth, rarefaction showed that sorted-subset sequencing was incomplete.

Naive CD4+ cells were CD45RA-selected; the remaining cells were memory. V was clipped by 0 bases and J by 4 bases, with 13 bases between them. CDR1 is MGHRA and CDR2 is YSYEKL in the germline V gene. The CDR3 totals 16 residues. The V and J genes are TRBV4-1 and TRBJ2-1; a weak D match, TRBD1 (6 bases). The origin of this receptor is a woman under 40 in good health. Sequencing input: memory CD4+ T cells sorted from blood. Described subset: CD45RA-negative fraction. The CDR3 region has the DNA TGCGCCAGCAGCCAAGATGAGGGGGTTGAGTACAATGAGCAGTTCTTC. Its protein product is CASSQDEGVEYNEQFF.